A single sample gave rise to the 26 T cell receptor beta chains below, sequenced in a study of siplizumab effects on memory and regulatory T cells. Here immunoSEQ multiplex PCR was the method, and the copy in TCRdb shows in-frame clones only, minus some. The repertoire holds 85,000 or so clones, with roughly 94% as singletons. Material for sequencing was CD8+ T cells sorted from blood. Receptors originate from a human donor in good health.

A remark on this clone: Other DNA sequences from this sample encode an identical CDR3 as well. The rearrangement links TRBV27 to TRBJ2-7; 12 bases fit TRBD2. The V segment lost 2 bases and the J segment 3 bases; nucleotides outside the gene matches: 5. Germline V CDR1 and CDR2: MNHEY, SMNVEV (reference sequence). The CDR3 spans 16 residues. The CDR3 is CASSLVRTSGVYEQYF. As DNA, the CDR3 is TGTGCCAGCAGTTTAGTAAGGACTAGCGGGGTCTACGAGCAGTACTTC.

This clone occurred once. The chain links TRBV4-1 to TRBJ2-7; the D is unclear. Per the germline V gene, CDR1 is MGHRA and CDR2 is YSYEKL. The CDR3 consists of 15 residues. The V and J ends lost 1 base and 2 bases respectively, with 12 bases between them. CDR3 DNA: TGCGCCAGCAGCCAAGCGGAAGCACGAGCCTACGAGCAGTACTTC. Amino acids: CASSQAEARAYEQYF.

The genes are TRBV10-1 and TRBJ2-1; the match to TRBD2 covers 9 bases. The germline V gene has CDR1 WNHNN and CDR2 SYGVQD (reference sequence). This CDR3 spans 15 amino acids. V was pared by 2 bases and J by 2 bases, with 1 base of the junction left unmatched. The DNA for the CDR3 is TGCGCCAGCAGTGAGGCGGGAGGGGCCTACAATGAGCAGTTCTTC. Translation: CASSEAGGAYNEQFF.

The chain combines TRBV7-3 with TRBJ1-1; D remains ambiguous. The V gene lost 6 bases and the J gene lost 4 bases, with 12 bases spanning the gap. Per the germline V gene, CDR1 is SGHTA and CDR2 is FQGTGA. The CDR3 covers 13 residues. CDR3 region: CASSWLVSTEAFF. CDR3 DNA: TGTGCCAGCAGTTGGTTGGTTTCCACTGAAGCTTTCTTT.

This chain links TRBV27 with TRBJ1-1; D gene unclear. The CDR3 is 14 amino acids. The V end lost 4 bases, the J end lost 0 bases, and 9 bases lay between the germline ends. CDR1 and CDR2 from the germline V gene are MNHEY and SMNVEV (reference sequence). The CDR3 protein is CASSSRPVNTEAFF. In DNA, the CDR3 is TGTGCCAGCAGTTCGCGACCAGTGAACACTGAAGCTTTCTTT.

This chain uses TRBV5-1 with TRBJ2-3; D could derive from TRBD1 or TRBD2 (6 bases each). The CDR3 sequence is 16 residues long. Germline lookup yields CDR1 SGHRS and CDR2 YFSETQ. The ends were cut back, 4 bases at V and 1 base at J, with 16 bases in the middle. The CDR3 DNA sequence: TGCGCCAGCAGCGGAAAACAGGGAGGCGGCACAGATACGCAGTATTTT. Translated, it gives CASSGKQGGGTDTQYF.

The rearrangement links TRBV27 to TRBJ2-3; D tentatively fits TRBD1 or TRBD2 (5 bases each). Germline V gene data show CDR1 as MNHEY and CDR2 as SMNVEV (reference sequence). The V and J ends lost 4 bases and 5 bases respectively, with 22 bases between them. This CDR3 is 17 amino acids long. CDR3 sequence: CASSSPRVRRGEDTQYF. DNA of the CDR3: TGTGCCAGCAGTTCTCCTCGGGTACGTCGAGGGGAAGATACGCAGTATTTT.

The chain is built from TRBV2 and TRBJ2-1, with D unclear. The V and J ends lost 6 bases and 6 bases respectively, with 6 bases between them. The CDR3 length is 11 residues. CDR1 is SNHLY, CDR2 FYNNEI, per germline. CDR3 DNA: TGTGCCAGCAGCGCTAGCAATGAGCAGTTCTTC. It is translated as CASSASNEQFF.

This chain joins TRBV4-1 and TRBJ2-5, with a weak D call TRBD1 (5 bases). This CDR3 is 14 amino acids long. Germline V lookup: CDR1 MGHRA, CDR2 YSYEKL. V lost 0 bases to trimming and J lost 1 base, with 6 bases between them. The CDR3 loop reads CASSQDTGQETQYF. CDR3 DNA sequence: TGCGCCAGCAGCCAAGATACAGGCCAAGAGACCCAGTACTTC.

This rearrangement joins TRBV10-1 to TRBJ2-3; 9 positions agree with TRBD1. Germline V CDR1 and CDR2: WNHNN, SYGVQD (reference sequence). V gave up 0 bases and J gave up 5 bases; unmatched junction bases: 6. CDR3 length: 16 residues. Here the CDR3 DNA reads TGCGCCAGCAGTGAGTCCACAGGGGGCTTGGGAGATACGCAGTATTTT. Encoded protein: CASSESTGGLGDTQYF.

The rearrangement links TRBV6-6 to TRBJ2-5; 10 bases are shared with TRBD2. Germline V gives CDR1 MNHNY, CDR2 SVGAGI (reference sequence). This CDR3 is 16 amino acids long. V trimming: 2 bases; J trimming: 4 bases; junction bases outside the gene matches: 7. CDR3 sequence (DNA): TGTGCCAGCAGTTACACAACTAGCGGGATGGGAGAGACCCAGTACTTC. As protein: CASSYTTSGMGETQYF.

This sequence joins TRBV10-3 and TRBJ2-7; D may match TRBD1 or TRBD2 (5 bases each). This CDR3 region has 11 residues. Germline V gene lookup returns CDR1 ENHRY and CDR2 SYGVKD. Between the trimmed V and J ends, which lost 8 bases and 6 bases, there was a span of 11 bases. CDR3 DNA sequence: TGTGCCATCTCTTGGGGGTCCGAGCAGTACTTC. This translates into CAISWGSEQYF.

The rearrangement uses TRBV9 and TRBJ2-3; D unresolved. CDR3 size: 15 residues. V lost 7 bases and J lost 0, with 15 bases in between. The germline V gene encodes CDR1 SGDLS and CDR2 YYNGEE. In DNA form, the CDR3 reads TGTGCCAGCCAGCCTTTGGCTAGGAGCACAGATACGCAGTATTTT. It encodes CASQPLARSTDTQYF. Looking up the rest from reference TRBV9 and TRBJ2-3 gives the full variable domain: DSGVTQTPKHLITATGQRVTLRCSPRSGDLSVYWYQQSLDQGLQFLIQYYNGEERAKGNILERFSAQQFPDLHSELNLSSLELGDSALYFCASQPLARSTDTQYFGPGTRLTVL.

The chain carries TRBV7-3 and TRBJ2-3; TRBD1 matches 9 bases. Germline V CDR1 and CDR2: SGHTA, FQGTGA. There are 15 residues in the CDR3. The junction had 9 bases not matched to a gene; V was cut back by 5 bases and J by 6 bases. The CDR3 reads CASSTGTGMFDTQYF. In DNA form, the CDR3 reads TGTGCCAGCAGCACCGGGACAGGGATGTTCGATACGCAGTATTTT.

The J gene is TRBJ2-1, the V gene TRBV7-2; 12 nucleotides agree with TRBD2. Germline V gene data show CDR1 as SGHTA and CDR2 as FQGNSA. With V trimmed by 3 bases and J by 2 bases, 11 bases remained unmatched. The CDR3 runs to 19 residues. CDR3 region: CASSFPGTSGHGTYNEQFF. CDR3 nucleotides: TGTGCCAGCAGCTTTCCCGGGACTAGCGGGCATGGAACCTACAATGAGCAGTTCTTC.

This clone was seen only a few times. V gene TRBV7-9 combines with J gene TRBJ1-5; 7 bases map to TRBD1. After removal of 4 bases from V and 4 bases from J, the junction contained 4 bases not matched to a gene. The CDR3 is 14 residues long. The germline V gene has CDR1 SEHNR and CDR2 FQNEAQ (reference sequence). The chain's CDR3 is CASSWTGVNQPQHF. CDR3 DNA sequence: TGTGCCAGCAGCTGGACAGGAGTAAATCAGCCCCAGCATTTT.

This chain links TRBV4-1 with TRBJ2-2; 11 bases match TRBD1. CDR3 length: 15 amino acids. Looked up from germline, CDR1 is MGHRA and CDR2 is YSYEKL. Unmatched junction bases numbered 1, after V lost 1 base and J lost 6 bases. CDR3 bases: TGCGCCAGCAGCCAAGGGGGACAGGGGGCCGGGGAGCTGTTTTTT. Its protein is CASSQGGQGAGELFF.

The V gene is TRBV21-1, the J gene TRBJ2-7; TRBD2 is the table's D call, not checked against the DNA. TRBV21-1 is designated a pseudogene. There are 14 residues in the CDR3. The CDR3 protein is CASSKATSGYEQYF. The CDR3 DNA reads TGTGCCAGCAGCAAAGCGACTAGCGGATACGAGCAGTACTTC.

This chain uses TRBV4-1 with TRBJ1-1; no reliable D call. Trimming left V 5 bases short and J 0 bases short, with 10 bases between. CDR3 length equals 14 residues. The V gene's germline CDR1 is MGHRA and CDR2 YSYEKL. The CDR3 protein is CASSLRLMNTEAFF. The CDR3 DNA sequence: TGCGCCAGCAGCTTAAGACTCATGAACACTGAAGCTTTCTTT.

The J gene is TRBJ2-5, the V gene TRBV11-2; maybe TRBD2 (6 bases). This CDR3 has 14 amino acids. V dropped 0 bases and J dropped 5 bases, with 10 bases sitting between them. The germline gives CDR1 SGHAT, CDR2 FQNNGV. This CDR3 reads CASSLEAGMETQYF. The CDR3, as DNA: TGTGCCAGCAGCTTAGAGGCGGGAATGGAGACCCAGTACTTC.

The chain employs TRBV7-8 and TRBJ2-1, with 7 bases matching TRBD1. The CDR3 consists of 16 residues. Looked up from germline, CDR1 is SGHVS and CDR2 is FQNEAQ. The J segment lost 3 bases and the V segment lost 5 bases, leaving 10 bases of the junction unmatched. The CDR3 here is CASSPQGEKLYNEQFF. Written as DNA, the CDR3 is TGTGCCAGCAGCCCCCAGGGGGAGAAGCTCTACAATGAGCAGTTCTTC. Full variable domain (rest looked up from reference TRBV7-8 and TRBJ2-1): GAGVSQSPRYKVAKRGQDVALRCDPISGHVSLFWYQQALGQGPEFLTYFQNEAQLDKSGLPSDRFFAERPEGSVSTLKIQRTQQEDSAVYLCASSPQGEKLYNEQFFGPGTRLTVL.

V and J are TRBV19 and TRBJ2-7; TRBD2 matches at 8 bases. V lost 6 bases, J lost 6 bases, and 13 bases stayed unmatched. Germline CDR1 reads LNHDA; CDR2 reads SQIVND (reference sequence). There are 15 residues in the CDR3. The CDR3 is CASSRRREAAREQYF. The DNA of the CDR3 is TGTGCCAGTAGCCGCCGGCGGGAGGCCGCGCGCGAGCAGTACTTC.

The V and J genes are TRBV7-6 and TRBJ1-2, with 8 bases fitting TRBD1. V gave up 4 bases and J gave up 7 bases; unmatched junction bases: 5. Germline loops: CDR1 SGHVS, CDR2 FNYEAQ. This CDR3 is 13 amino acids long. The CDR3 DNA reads TGTGCCAGCAGCTCCCAGGGGGCTGGTGGCTACACCTTC. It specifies CASSSQGAGGYTF.

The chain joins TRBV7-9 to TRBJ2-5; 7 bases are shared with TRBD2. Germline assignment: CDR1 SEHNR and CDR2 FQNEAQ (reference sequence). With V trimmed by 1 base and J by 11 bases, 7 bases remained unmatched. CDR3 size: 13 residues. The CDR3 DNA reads TGTGCCAGCAGCTTAGGTGCCCAGGGACTACAGTACTTC. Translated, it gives CASSLGAQGLQYF.

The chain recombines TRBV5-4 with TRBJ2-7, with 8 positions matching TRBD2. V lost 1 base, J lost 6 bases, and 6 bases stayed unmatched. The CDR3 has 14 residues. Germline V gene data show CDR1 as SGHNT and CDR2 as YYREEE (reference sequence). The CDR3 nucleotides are TGTGCCAGCAGCTTGAGCCGGGAGGGTCGCGAGCAGTACTTC. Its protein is CASSLSREGREQYF.

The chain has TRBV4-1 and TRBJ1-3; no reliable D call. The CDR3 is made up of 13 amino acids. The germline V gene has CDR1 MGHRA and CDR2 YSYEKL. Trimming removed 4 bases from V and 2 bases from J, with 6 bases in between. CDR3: CASSLTTGNTIYF. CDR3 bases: TGCGCCAGCAGCCTTACTACTGGAAACACCATATATTTT.